This T cell receptor (beta chain) was captured in a study of T cell repertoires in cytomegalovirus infection. Study-level information: Matching HLA type and CMV infection were both indicated by public TCR beta signatures. General study points: Ex vivo responses were dominated by HLA-C-restricted CMV-specific TCR beta clonotypes. Cumulative public TCR beta family frequency identified CMV carriers with the relevant HLA.

Trimming removed 9 bases at V and 10 bases at J, with 4 bases between. The CDR3 is 9 residues long. Germline V gene data show CDR1 as LNHDA and CDR2 as SQIVND (reference sequence). This clonotype has a count of ten or more. Its specificity is unknown. TCRdb re-analysed the reads in MiXCR, keeping a single row per CDR3 protein. The table includes approximately 250,000 distinct CDR3 sequences, roughly 20% detected once. The specimen was CD8+ T cells from PBMCs. The chain uses TRBV19 and TRBJ1-6; no firm D call. The TCR sequence derives from a human donor in good health (CMV status not recorded). Some clones in this sample may be carry-over from other donors' samples. The CDR3 bases are TGTGCCAGCGGCTCACCCCTCCACTTT. Translation: CASGSPLHF.